A single sample gave rise to the 7 T cell receptor beta chains below, sequenced in a study of blood T cell repertoires in COVID-19. Clones were read by immunoSEQ multiplex PCR, and TCRdb kept only the in-frame ones, dropping some. This sample has 61,000 or so clones; about 91% occur once, and the top ten carry about a fifth. Sequencing was performed on peripheral blood. The receptor source for this set is a woman aged 80 or over with active COVID-19.

The chain is built from TRBV3-1 (or the pseudogene TRBV3-2) and TRBJ2-3, with 9 bases that match TRBD2. Trimming removed 3 bases from V and 6 bases from J; junction bases left unmatched: 4. Germline V gene data show CDR1 as LGHDT and CDR2 as YNNKEL (reference sequence). CDR3 length equals 14 residues. The CDR3 coding sequence is TGTGCCAGCAGCCAGCGGGGGGGACCGGATACGCAGTATTTT. Translated: CASSQRGGPDTQYF.

The chain uses TRBV5-1 and TRBJ1-2; tentative D call: TRBD1 (5 bases). The CDR3 is 14 amino acids. CDR1 SGHRS and CDR2 YFSETQ come from the germline V gene. V dropped 4 bases and J dropped 4 bases, with 14 bases sitting between them. CDR3 in DNA: TGCGCCAGCAGCCCACGCCAGGGTGGCTATGGCTACACCTTC. It yields the protein CASSPRQGGYGYTF.

The chain employs TRBV2 and TRBJ2-5; 7 bases map to TRBD1. Germline CDR1 reads SNHLY; CDR2 reads FYNNEI. The CDR3 runs to 13 residues. J gave up 1 base and V 6 bases, and 2 bases lay outside the gene matches. The CDR3 protein is CASRQGLQETQYF. The CDR3 DNA is TGTGCCAGCAGACAGGGGCTCCAAGAGACCCAGTACTTC.

This chain uses TRBV7-3 with TRBJ2-2; D perhaps matches TRBD2 (6 bases). The V end was cut by 5 bases, the J end by 6 bases, with 13 bases between. Germline CDR1 is SGHTA and CDR2 is FQGTGA. CDR3 size: 14 residues. This CDR3 is CASSPGTFSGELFF. The CDR3 DNA reads TGTGCCAGCAGCCCCGGGACTTTTTCCGGGGAGCTGTTTTTT.

The chain has TRBV29-1 and TRBJ2-5; D is possibly TRBD1 (5 bases). Germline V gene data show CDR1 as SQVTM and CDR2 as ANQGSEA. This CDR3 comprises 13 residues. Trimming removed 3 bases at V and 6 bases at J, with 14 bases between. CDR3 in DNA: TGCAGCGTTGAGGAGCTAGGGGTCAAGACCCAGTACTTC. Encoded protein: CSVEELGVKTQYF.

The chain is built from TRBV3-1 (or the pseudogene TRBV3-2) and TRBJ1-3, with D perhaps TRBD1 (6 bases). This CDR3 has 16 amino acids. With 4 bases removed from V and 2 bases from J, the gap between germline ends came to 15 bases. Looked up from germline, CDR1 is LGHDT and CDR2 is YNNKEL (reference sequence). The CDR3 DNA sequence: TGTGCCAGCAGCCGCTACAGGGCTTCTGCTGGAAACACCATATATTTT. Its protein is CASSRYRASAGNTIYF.

A single count supports this clone. The chain is built from TRBV6-1 and TRBJ2-1, with 9 bases lining up with TRBD1. V was pared by 1 base and J by 7 bases, with 8 bases of the junction left unmatched. Germline CDR1 and CDR2: MNHNS and SASEGT. The CDR3 runs 16 residues. The CDR3, as DNA: TGTGCCAGCAGTGAAGTTGGGACAGGGCTACGGAATGAGCAGTTCTTC. Translation gives CASSEVGTGLRNEQFF.